This entry concerns a single T cell receptor beta chain. Its antigen is not identified. CDR1 is SGHDT and CDR2 is YYEEEE in the germline V gene. Trimming pared 1 base from V and 0 bases from J, leaving 11 bases between. The CDR3 runs to 16 residues. Autoimmune disease history or systemic immunosuppression disqualified patients. The sample is drawn from a study of OX40 agonist ivuxolimab in advanced cancers. Study at large: The patients received agonistic anti-OX40 (CD134) antibody ivuxolimab. Of the patients, three showed partial responses, one with hepatocellular carcinoma and two with cutaneous melanoma.

The study, taken as a whole, reports: Also showing low normalized T-cell clonal expansion were some of the nonresponders.

Libraries were prepared by immunoSEQ multiplex PCR; TCRdb keeps only in-frame clonotypes and omits some of them. Among around 77,000 clones listed, around 80% were seen once. J is TRBJ2-1 and V is TRBV5-6; D remains ambiguous. The sample here was CD4+ or CD8+ T cells sorted from blood, taken in a trial of the OX40 agonist ivuxolimab. The clonotype was recovered from an adult with an advanced solid tumor such as melanoma, head and neck, liver or kidney cancer. Here the CDR3 reads CASSLPGWNSYNEQFF. The CDR3 DNA is TGTGCCAGCAGCTTGCCCGGGTGGAACTCCTACAATGAGCAGTTCTTC.